Presented here are 5 T cell receptor beta chains from one specimen sequenced in a study of T cells in women clearing cervical HPV infection. Data came from immunoSEQ multiplex PCR; TCRdb stores just in-frame clones and leaves some out. The listing contains about 37,000 clones. Sequencing was done on a sample of blood buffy coat. The receptors here all came from a woman aged 18 to 75 with a cervical HPV16 infection that either progressed to CIN3+ or cleared (not recorded which).

In the case of this clone: The read terminates 3 residues ahead of where the CDR3 ends, so the germline J gene completes it. The chain has TRBV19 and TRBJ2-3, with D possibly matching TRBD1 (6 bases). The germline gives CDR1 LNHDA, CDR2 SQIVND (reference sequence). The length of the CDR3 is 16 residues. V was clipped by 5 bases and J by 2 bases, with 17 bases between them. The CDR3 DNA, read in part, is TGTGCCAGTAGTGGAGGTCACAGGGAACACACAGATACG. Its translation is CASSGGHREHTDT. The CDR3 in full is CASSGGHREHTDTQYF.

A word on this clone: Read data end 3 residues before the CDR3 end; the end is taken from the germline J gene. The chain links TRBV10-3 to TRBJ1-2; the D is unclear. Per the germline V gene, CDR1 is ENHRY and CDR2 is SYGVKD. Trimming shortened V by 5 bases and J by 6 bases, and 10 bases separated the two germline ends. The CDR3 is 12 residues long. The part of the CDR3 DNA that was read is TGTGCCATCAGTCAAACACGGGATGGC. Translation gives CAISQTRDG. The whole CDR3 is CAISQTRDGYTF.

About this clone itself: The sequence runs out 3 residues before the end of the CDR3; the remainder is reconstructed from the germline J gene. The genes are TRBV11-2 and TRBJ1-2; unclear D gene. CDR3 length: 14 residues. In germline, CDR1 is SGHAT, CDR2 FQNNGV. The DNA read from the CDR3 is TGTGCCAGCAGCTTAGAGCGGGTATACAATGAC. Its protein product is CASSLERVYND. The whole CDR3 sequence is CASSLERVYNDYTF.

The CDR3 loop reads CASTPGLAGEGETYTF. Partial CDR3 DNA: TGTGCCAGCACCCCTGGACTAGCGGGAGAGGGGGAGACC. The chain recombines TRBV5-4 with TRBJ1-2, with D possibly matching TRBD1 (6 bases). The sequenced fragment ends 3 residues before the CDR3 boundary, so the rest is inferred from the germline J gene. The CDR3 extends over 16 amino acids. Germline-derived CDR1 and CDR2 are SGHNT and YYREEE (reference sequence).

To note about this clone: The CDR3 end falls 3 residues outside the read, so it is completed with the germline J gene. V is TRBV7-9 and J is TRBJ1-2; possibly TRBD1 for D (5 bases). Germline CDR1 reads SEHNR; CDR2 reads FQNEAQ (reference sequence). This CDR3 has 14 residues. The CDR3 region is CASSPRQSPYDYTF. The sequenced part of the CDR3 DNA is TGTGCCAGCAGCCCCCGACAGTCTCCCTACGAC.